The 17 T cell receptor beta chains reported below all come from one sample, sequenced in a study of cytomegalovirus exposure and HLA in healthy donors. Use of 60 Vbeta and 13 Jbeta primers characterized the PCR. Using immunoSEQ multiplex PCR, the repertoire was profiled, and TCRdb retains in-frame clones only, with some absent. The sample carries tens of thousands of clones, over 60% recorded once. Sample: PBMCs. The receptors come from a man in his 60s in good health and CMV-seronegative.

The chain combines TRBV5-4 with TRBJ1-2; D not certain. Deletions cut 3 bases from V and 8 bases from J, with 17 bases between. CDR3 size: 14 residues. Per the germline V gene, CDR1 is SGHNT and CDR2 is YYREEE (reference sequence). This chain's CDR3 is CASSSRQSMEGYTF. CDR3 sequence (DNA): TGTGCCAGCAGCTCACGCCAGTCTATGGAGGGCTACACCTTC.

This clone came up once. The CDR3 protein is CASRRQAQETQYF. DNA for the CDR3: TGCGCCAGCAGAAGACAGGCCCAAGAGACCCAGTACTTC. This chain joins TRBV10-2 and TRBJ2-5; perhaps TRBD1 as D (6 bases). The V and J ends lost 6 bases and 1 base respectively, with 9 bases between them. The CDR3 spans 13 residues. CDR1 and CDR2 (germline): WSHSY, SAAADI.

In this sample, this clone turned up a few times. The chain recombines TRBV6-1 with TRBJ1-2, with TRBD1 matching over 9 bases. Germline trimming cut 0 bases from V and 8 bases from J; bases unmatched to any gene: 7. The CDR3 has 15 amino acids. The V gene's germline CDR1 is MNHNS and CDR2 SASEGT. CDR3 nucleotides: TGTGCCAGCAGTGAAGCTAACCGGGACAGGGTCGGCTACACCTTC. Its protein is CASSEANRDRVGYTF.

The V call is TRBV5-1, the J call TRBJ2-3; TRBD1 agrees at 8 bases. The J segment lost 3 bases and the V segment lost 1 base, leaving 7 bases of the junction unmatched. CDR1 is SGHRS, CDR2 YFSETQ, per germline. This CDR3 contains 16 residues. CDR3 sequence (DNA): TGCGCCAGCAGCTTGCAGGGGGCTTTGTCAACAGATACGCAGTATTTT. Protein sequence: CASSLQGALSTDTQYF.

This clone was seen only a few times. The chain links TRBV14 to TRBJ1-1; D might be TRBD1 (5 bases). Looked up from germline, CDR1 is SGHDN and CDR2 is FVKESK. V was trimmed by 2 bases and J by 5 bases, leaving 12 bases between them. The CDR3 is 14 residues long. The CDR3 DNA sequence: TGTGCCAGCAGCCAACGGGGGGGGAAGACTGAAGCTTTCTTT. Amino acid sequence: CASSQRGGKTEAFF.

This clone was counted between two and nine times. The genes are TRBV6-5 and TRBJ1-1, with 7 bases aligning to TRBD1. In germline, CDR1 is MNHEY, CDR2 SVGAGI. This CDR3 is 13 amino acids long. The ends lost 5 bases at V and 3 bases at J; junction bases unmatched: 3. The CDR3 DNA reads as TGTGCCAGCAGTAGTACAGGGGACACTGAAGCTTTCTTT. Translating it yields CASSSTGDTEAFF.

The CDR3 DNA is TGTGCCAGCAGCTTAACTAGCGGACAAGAGACCCAGTACTTC. It yields the protein CASSLTSGQETQYF. J is TRBJ2-5 and V is TRBV7-9, with TRBD2 matching 8 bases. Unmatched junction bases numbered 1, after V lost 2 bases and J lost 2 bases. The germline CDR1 and CDR2 sequences are SEHNR and FQNEAQ (reference sequence). The CDR3 runs 14 residues.

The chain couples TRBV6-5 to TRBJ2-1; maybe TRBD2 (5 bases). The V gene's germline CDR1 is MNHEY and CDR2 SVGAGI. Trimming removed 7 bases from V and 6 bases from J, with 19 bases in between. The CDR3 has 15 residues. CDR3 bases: TGTGCCAGCACCCCGGGAAACACCCCTGGCAATGAGCAGTTCTTC. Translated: CASTPGNTPGNEQFF.

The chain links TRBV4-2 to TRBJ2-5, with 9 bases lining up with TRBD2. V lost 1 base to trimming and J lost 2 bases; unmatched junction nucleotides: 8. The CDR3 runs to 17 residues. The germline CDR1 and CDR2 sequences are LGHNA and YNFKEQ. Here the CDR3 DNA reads TGTGCCAGCAGCCAAGGACTAGCGGTAATGCCTCAAGAGACCCAGTACTTC. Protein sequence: CASSQGLAVMPQETQYF.

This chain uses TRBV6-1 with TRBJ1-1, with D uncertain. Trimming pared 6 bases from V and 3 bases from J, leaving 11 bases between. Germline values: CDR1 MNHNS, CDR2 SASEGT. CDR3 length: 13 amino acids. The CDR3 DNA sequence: TGTGCCAGCAGGCAATCACAGCACACTGAAGCTTTCTTT. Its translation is CASRQSQHTEAFF.

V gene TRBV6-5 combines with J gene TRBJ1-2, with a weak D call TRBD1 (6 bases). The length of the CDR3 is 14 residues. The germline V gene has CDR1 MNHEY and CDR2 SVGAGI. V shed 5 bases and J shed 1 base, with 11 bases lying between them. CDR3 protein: CASSEIQGNYGYTF. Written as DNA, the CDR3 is TGTGCCAGCAGTGAAATACAGGGTAACTATGGCTACACCTTC.

The DNA of the CDR3 is TGTGCCAGCAGCGAGGGGGGGAGCTCGAACACTGAAGCTTTCTTT. Amino acid sequence: CASSEGGSSNTEAFF. The chain couples TRBV9 to TRBJ1-1; perhaps TRBD1 as D (6 bases). The CDR3 length is 15 residues. Germline lookup yields CDR1 SGDLS and CDR2 YYNGEE. Trimming removed 3 bases at V and 1 base at J, with 13 bases between.

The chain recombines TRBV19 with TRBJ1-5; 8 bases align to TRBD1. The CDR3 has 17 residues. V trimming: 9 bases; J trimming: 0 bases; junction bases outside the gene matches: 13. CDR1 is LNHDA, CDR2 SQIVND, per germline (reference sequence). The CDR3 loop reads CASSTPAGGYSNQPQHF. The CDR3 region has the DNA TGTGCCAGCTCCACGCCGGCAGGGGGCTATAGCAATCAGCCCCAGCATTTT.

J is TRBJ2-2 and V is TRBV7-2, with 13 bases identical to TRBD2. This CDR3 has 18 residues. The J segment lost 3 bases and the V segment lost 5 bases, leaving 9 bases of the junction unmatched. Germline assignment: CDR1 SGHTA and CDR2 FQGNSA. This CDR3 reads CASSGPGLAGTHTGELFF. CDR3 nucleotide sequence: TGTGCCAGCAGCGGCCCGGGACTAGCGGGGACCCACACCGGGGAGCTGTTTTTT. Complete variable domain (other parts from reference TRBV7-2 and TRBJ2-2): GAGVSQSPSNKVTEKGKDVELRCDPISGHTALYWYRQSLGQGLEFLIYFQGNSAPDKSGLPSDRFSAERTGGSVSTLTIQRTQQEDSAVYLCASSGPGLAGTHTGELFFGEGSRLTVL.

CDR3 in amino acids: CASSKPGQGTDTQYF. The CDR3 nucleotides are TGTGCCAGCAGCAAACCGGGACAGGGGACAGATACGCAGTATTTT. This chain uses TRBV7-9 with TRBJ2-3, with 10 bases that match TRBD1. The trim removed 5 bases at V and 3 bases at J, leaving 5 bases unmatched. This CDR3 spans 15 amino acids. Looked up from germline, CDR1 is SEHNR and CDR2 is FQNEAQ (reference sequence).

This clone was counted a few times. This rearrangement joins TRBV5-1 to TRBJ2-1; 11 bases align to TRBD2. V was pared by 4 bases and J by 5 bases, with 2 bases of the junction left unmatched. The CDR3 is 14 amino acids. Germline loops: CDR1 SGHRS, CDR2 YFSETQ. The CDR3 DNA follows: TGCGCCAGCAGCACGGGACTAGCGGACAATGAGCAGTTCTTC. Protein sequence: CASSTGLADNEQFF. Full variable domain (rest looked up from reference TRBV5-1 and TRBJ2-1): KAGVTQTPRYLIKTRGQQVTLSCSPISGHRSVSWYQQTPGQGLQFLFEYFSETQRNKGNFPGRFSGRQFSNSRSEMNVSTLELGDSALYLCASSTGLADNEQFFGPGTRLTVL.

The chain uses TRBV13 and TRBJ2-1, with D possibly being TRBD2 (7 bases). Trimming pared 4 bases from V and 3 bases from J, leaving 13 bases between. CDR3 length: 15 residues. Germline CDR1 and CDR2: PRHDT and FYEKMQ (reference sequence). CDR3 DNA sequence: TGTGCCAGCAGCTCCCGCGGGGGCCTCTACAATGAGCAGTTCTTC. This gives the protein CASSSRGGLYNEQFF.